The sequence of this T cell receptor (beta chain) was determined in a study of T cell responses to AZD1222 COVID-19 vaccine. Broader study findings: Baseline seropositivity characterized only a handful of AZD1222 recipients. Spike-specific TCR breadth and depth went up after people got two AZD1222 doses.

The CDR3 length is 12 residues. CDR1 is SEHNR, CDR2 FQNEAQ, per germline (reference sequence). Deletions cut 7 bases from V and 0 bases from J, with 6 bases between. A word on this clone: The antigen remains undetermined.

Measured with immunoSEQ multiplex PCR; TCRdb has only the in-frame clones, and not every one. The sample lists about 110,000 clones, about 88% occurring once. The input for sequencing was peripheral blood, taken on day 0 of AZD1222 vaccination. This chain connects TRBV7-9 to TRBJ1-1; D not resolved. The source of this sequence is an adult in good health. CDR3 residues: CASNQMNTEAFF. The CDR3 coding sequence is TGTGCCAGCAACCAGATGAACACTGAAGCTTTCTTT.